The 7 T cell receptor beta chains in this list originate from one sample, sequenced in a study of T-cell reconstitution after alpha-beta-depleted transplantation in children. It was with unique molecular identifiers that the TCRbeta library was prepared. TCRdb itself ran the PCR reads through MiXCR, one entry per CDR3 protein. Of nearly 550,000 distinct CDR3 sequences listed, 15% to 20% are singletons. Material: PBMCs from the stem cell graft donor, obtained from the stem cell graft. These TCRs come from a human donor who donated a stem cell graft to a child with acute lymphoblastic leukemia.

The rearrangement uses TRBV15 and TRBJ2-5; 11 positions match TRBD1. After removal of 3 bases from V and 5 bases from J, the junction contained 2 bases not matched to a gene. The CDR3 spans 14 residues. Germline CDR1 reads LNHNV; CDR2 reads YYDKDF (reference sequence). The CDR3 sequence is CATSRDRGRETQYF. CDR3 coding DNA: TGTGCCACCAGCAGGGACAGGGGGCGGGAGACCCAGTACTTC.

The table lists this clonotype with many counts. This chain connects TRBV6-1 to TRBJ2-2, with 14 bases aligning to TRBD2. Looked up from germline, CDR1 is MNHNS and CDR2 is SASEGT. This CDR3 region has 15 residues. Losses at the gene ends were 4 bases for V and 6 bases for J; bases not matched to a gene: 1. CDR3 nucleotide sequence: TGTGCCAGCAGTGGACTAGCGGGAGGGCCCGGGGAGCTGTTTTTT. Translated, it gives CASSGLAGGPGELFF.

The rearrangement uses TRBV7-9 and TRBJ2-7; tentative D call: TRBD2 (5 bases). V dropped 5 bases and J dropped 2 bases, with 19 bases sitting between them. Per the germline V gene, CDR1 is SEHNR and CDR2 is FQNEAQ (reference sequence). CDR3 size: 16 residues. The CDR3, as DNA: TGTGCCAGCAGCCCTCCGGGAACTGTCTCCCCCTACGAGCAGTACTTC. Its protein product is CASSPPGTVSPYEQYF.

This clonotype was seen repeatedly, ten times or more. The chain recombines TRBV5-1 with TRBJ1-2; 12 bases line up with TRBD1. Unmatched junction bases numbered 10, after V lost 0 bases and J lost 7 bases. This CDR3 is 17 amino acids long. Germline loops: CDR1 SGHRS, CDR2 YFSETQ. CDR3 in DNA: TGCGCCAGCAGCTTGGTTTTACCGGGACAGGGGGCGCGTGGCTACACCTTC. Translating it yields CASSLVLPGQGARGYTF. Looking up the rest from reference TRBV5-1 and TRBJ1-2 gives the full variable domain: KAGVTQTPRYLIKTRGQQVTLSCSPISGHRSVSWYQQTPGQGLQFLFEYFSETQRNKGNFPGRFSGRQFSNSRSEMNVSTLELGDSALYLCASSLVLPGQGARGYTFGSGTRLTVV.

The chain recombines TRBV5-1 with TRBJ2-3; D gene ambiguous. Trimming stripped 0 bases from V and 0 bases from J, with 8 bases between. The length of the CDR3 is 15 residues. CDR1 is SGHRS and CDR2 is YFSETQ in the germline V gene. This chain's CDR3 is CASSLGQASTDTQYF. The CDR3 nucleotides are TGCGCCAGCAGCTTGGGGCAGGCCAGCACAGATACGCAGTATTTT. Complete variable domain (other parts from reference TRBV5-1 and TRBJ2-3): KAGVTQTPRYLIKTRGQQVTLSCSPISGHRSVSWYQQTPGQGLQFLFEYFSETQRNKGNFPGRFSGRQFSNSRSEMNVSTLELGDSALYLCASSLGQASTDTQYFGPGTRLTVL.

Only a few counts were recorded for this clonotype. The rearrangement uses TRBV6-5 and TRBJ2-1; D ambiguous. The V end lost 5 bases, the J end lost 0 bases, and 14 bases lay between the germline ends. Germline assignment: CDR1 MNHEY and CDR2 SVGAGI. The CDR3 has 16 residues. CDR3 bases: TGTGCCAGCAGTAGACTCGACCGTGGCTCCTACAATGAGCAGTTCTTC. Translated, it gives CASSRLDRGSYNEQFF.

This clonotype was seen more than once but under ten times. The chain has TRBV6-2 or TRBV6-3 and TRBJ1-3; D gene ambiguous. The CDR3 length is 15 residues. Germline CDR1 reads MNHEY; CDR2 reads SVGEGT. With 6 bases removed from V and 3 bases from J, the gap between germline ends came to 15 bases. The CDR3: CASSHTLDGGNTIYF. In nucleotides, the CDR3 is TGTGCCAGCAGCCACACCCTGGACGGTGGAAACACCATATATTTT.